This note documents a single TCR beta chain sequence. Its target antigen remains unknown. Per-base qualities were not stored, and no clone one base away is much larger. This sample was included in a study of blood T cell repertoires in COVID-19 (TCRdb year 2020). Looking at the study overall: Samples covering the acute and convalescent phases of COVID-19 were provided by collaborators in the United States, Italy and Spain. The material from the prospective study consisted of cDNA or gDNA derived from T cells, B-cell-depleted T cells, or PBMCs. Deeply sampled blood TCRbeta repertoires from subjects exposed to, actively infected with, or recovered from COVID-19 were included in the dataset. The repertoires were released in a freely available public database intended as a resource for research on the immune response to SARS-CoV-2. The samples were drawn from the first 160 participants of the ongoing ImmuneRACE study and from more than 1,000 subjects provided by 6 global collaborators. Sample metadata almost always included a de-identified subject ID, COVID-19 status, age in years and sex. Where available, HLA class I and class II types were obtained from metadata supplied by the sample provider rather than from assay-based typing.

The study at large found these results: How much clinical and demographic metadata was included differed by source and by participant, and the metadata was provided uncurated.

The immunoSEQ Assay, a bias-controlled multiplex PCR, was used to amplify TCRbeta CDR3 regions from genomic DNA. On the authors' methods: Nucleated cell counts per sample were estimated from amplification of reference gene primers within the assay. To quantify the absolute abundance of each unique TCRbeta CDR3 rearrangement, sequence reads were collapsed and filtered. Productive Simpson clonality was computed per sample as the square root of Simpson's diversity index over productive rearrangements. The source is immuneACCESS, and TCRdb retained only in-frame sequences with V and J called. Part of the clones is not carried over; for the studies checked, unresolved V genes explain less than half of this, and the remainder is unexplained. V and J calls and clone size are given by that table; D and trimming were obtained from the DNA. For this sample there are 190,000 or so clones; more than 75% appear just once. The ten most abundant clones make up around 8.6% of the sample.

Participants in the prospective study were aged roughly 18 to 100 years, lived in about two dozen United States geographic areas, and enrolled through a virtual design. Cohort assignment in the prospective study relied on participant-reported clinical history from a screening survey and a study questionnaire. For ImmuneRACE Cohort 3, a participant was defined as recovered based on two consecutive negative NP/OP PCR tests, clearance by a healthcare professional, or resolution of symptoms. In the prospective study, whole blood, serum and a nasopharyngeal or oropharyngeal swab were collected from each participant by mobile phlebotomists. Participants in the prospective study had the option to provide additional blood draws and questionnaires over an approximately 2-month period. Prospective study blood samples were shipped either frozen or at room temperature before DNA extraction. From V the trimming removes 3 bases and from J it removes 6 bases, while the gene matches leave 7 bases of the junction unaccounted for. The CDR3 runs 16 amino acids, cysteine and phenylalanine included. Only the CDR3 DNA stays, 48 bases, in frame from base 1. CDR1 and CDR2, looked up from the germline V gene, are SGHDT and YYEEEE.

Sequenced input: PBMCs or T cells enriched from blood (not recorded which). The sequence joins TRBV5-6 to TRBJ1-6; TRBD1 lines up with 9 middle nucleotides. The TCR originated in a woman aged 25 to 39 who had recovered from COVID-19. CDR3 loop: CASSSGTGRFNSPLHF. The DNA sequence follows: TGTGCCAGCAGCTCCGGGACAGGGAGGTTTAATTCACCCCTCCACTTT.